These 29 T cell receptor beta chains were sequenced from one sample in a study of blood T cell repertoires in COVID-19 (dated by TCRdb to 2020 to 2022). Libraries came from the immunoSEQ multiplex PCR assay. TCRdb stores this immuneACCESS table with in-frame sequences only. Part of the clones is absent; in the studies checked, under half of the shortfall reflects unresolved V genes, and no reason is known for the rest. Here the sample has 350,000 to 400,000 clones; about 90% occur a single time. The ten top clones hold roughly 2% of the sample. The sequenced sample was PBMCs or T cells enriched from blood (not recorded which). These receptors all come from a man aged 40-55 years in a cohort exposed to, infected with or recovered from COVID-19 (not recorded which).

V and J are TRBV30 and TRBJ2-3, with D hard to call. Germline CDR1 and CDR2: GTSNPN and SVGIG (reference sequence). CDR3 length: 11 amino acids. Trimming stripped 4 bases from V and 6 bases from J, with 8 bases between. This CDR3 is CAWKFRDTQYF. CDR3 nucleotide sequence: TGTGCCTGGAAGTTCAGGGATACGCAGTATTTT.

V is TRBV7-2 and J is TRBJ2-5, with a weak D call TRBD2 (5 bases). The V and J ends lost 5 bases and 0 bases respectively, with 10 bases between them. The CDR3 spans 14 residues. Germline-derived CDR1 and CDR2 are SGHTA and FQGNSA. The CDR3, as DNA: TGTGCCAGCAGCCTTCCGGGATACCAAGAGACCCAGTACTTC. Translating it yields CASSLPGYQETQYF.

This clone was recorded once. This chain links TRBV19 with TRBJ2-1; the match to TRBD1 covers 9 bases. The CDR3 totals 16 residues. CDR1 is LNHDA, CDR2 SQIVND, per germline (reference sequence). Unmatched junction bases numbered 11, after V lost 3 bases and J lost 8 bases. CDR3 sequence reads: CASSILGTGYVDEQFF. The CDR3 bases are TGTGCCAGTAGTATTCTCGGGACAGGGTATGTCGATGAGCAGTTCTTC.

This chain uses TRBV6-5 with TRBJ2-7, with TRBD1 as a possible D gene (6 bases). The CDR3 is made up of 12 amino acids. CDR1 is MNHEY, CDR2 SVGAGI, per germline. The germline V and J ends were trimmed by 6 bases and 5 bases, with 11 bases remaining between them. The CDR3 nucleotides are TGTGCCAGCAGCGCCCCAGGGGACGAGCAGTACTTC. Amino acids: CASSAPGDEQYF.

J is TRBJ1-6 and V is TRBV6-5; 11 bases fit TRBD1. This CDR3 region has 14 residues. Trimming removed 6 bases from V and 7 bases from J; junction bases left unmatched: 2. Per germline, CDR1 MNHEY and CDR2 SVGAGI. The CDR3 loop is CASRGTGGNSPLHF. The CDR3 nucleotides are TGTGCCAGCAGAGGGACAGGGGGGAATTCACCCCTCCACTTT.

CDR3 region: CASSSSGTLYGYTF. CDR3 coding DNA: TGTGCCAGCAGCTCAAGCGGGACACTCTATGGCTACACCTTC. V usage is TRBV2 and J usage is TRBJ1-2; possibly TRBD1 for D (6 bases). V gave up 6 bases and J gave up 4 bases, with 15 bases separating them. The CDR3 contains 14 residues. Germline V gene data show CDR1 as SNHLY and CDR2 as FYNNEI.

A single count supports this clone. The chain joins TRBV4-2 to TRBJ1-1; TRBD1 matches 8 bases. Trimming at V came to 1 base and at J to 0 bases, leaving 4 bases not matched to a gene. Looked up from germline, CDR1 is LGHNA and CDR2 is YNFKEQ. The CDR3 runs to 16 residues. CDR3 sequence: CASSQGDRLMNTEAFF. The CDR3 DNA sequence: TGTGCCAGCAGCCAAGGGGACAGGTTGATGAACACTGAAGCTTTCTTT.

V gene TRBV27 combines with J gene TRBJ2-7; 9 nucleotides agree with TRBD1. The CDR3 has 15 residues. V lost 5 bases and J lost 2; bases outside the gene matches: 7. The germline gives CDR1 MNHEY, CDR2 SMNVEV (reference sequence). The CDR3 DNA follows: TGTGCCAGCAGTACGTGGGGACAGGGCACCTACGAGCAGTACTTC. Protein product: CASSTWGQGTYEQYF.

In DNA, the CDR3 is TGTGCCAGCAGTTTCGACAGGAACACTGAAGCTTTCTTT. This translates into CASSFDRNTEAFF. This chain uses TRBV12-3 or TRBV12-4 with TRBJ1-1; the D gene is possibly TRBD1 (5 bases). This CDR3 spans 13 amino acids. Trimming pared 3 bases from V and 1 base from J, leaving 6 bases between.

This chain uses TRBV2 with TRBJ1-2; 10 nucleotides align to TRBD1. Trimming took 4 bases from V and 4 from J; bases not matched to a gene: 9. CDR3 length equals 16 residues. Germline CDR1 is SNHLY and CDR2 is FYNNEI. CDR3 region: CASSASGTGEGYGYTF. The CDR3 DNA reads as TGTGCCAGCAGTGCTTCCGGGACAGGGGAGGGCTATGGCTACACCTTC.

This clone was picked up one time. The V gene is TRBV10-3, the J gene TRBJ1-4; TRBD1 might be the D (5 bases). Germline-derived CDR1 and CDR2 are ENHRY and SYGVKD. The CDR3 has 15 amino acids. V was trimmed by 1 base and J by 1 base, leaving 7 bases between them. For the CDR3, the DNA is TGTGCCATCAGTGAGTGGGGGGGAACTAATGAAAAACTGTTTTTT. Translated: CAISEWGGTNEKLFF.

The rearrangement uses TRBV30 and TRBJ1-6; no definite D call. V was cut by 2 bases and J by 6 bases, with 8 bases left in between. Germline-derived CDR1 and CDR2 are GTSNPN and SVGIG (reference sequence). The CDR3 has 13 amino acids. CDR3 sequence: CAWSFQFNSPLHF. CDR3 DNA sequence: TGTGCCTGGAGTTTTCAGTTTAATTCACCCCTCCACTTT.

The genes are TRBV19 and TRBJ2-5; 8 nucleotides agree with TRBD2. The trim removed 5 bases at V and 5 bases at J, leaving 7 bases unmatched. CDR1 is LNHDA, CDR2 SQIVND, per germline (reference sequence). The CDR3 length is 14 residues. In nucleotides, the CDR3 is TGTGCCAGTAGTTTGCGGGAGGCCAGGGAGACCCAGTACTTC. Translated, it gives CASSLREARETQYF.

The chain links TRBV28 to TRBJ2-3; 7 nucleotides match TRBD1. CDR1 is MDHEN, CDR2 SYDVKM, per germline. The J segment lost 5 bases and the V segment lost 2 bases, leaving 7 bases of the junction unmatched. This CDR3 spans 15 amino acids. The DNA for the CDR3 is TGTGCCAGCAGTTTAGGGCTAACAGGGGTAGATACGCAGTATTTT. Protein: CASSLGLTGVDTQYF. Using reference TRBV28 and TRBJ2-3 for the parts outside the CDR3, the full variable domain is DVKVTQSSRYLVKRTGEKVFLECVQDMDHENMFWYRQDPGLGLRLIYFSYDVKMKEKGDIPEGYSVSREKKERFSLILESASTNQTSMYLCASSLGLTGVDTQYFGPGTRLTVL.

The chain employs TRBV5-1 and TRBJ1-3; 8 bases map to TRBD1. The CDR3 runs to 16 residues. V was clipped by 4 bases and J by 0 bases; unmatched bases: 6. The V gene's germline CDR1 is SGHRS and CDR2 YFSETQ. DNA for the CDR3: TGCGCCAGCAGCCAGGGACAGGCGTACTCTGGAAACACCATATATTTT. It yields the protein CASSQGQAYSGNTIYF.

This clone was observed a single time. The gene calls are TRBV4-2 and TRBJ2-1; tentative D call: TRBD2 (5 bases). V was trimmed by 0 bases and J by 0 bases, leaving 6 bases between them. Germline values: CDR1 LGHNA, CDR2 YNFKEQ. CDR3 size: 15 residues. This CDR3 is CASSQDLASYNEQFF. The DNA of the CDR3 is TGTGCCAGCAGCCAAGACCTAGCCTCCTACAATGAGCAGTTCTTC.

The chain has TRBV7-2 and TRBJ1-3; possible D gene TRBD1, 5 bases. The V gene lost 5 bases and the J gene lost 0 bases, with 11 bases spanning the gap. Germline V gene lookup returns CDR1 SGHTA and CDR2 FQGNSA. The CDR3 length is 15 residues. CDR3 nucleotide sequence: TGTGCCAGCAGCCCTAGACAGCGCTCTGGAAACACCATATATTTT. It is translated as CASSPRQRSGNTIYF. Supplemented by reference TRBV7-2 and TRBJ1-3, the full variable domain reads GAGVSQSPSNKVTEKGKDVELRCDPISGHTALYWYRQSLGQGLEFLIYFQGNSAPDKSGLPSDRFSAERTGGSVSTLTIQRTQQEDSAVYLCASSPRQRSGNTIYFGEGSWLTVV.

The CDR3 loop reads CASNADRMNTEAFF. The DNA for the CDR3 is TGTGCCAGCAATGCGGACAGGATGAACACTGAAGCTTTCTTT. V gene TRBV28 combines with J gene TRBJ1-1; 7 bases are a match to TRBD1. V shed 7 bases and J 0 bases; nucleotides not matched to a gene: 5. Germline V lookup: CDR1 MDHEN, CDR2 SYDVKM. The CDR3 consists of 14 residues.

CDR3 coding DNA: TGTGCCAGCAGTTACGGAGTTTTAGGGGATCGTCTTGGAGCTTTCTTT. This gives the protein CASSYGVLGDRLGAFF. The chain links TRBV6-5 to TRBJ1-1; TRBD1 might be the D (5 bases). Trimming took 2 bases from V and 10 from J, leaving 23 bases between them. Germline-derived CDR1 and CDR2 are MNHEY and SVGAGI. The CDR3 extends over 16 amino acids.

The rearrangement uses TRBV3-1 (or the pseudogene TRBV3-2) and TRBJ1-3, with a tentative D call TRBD1 (5 bases). The CDR3 totals 17 residues. The V end was cut by 0 bases, the J end by 0 bases, with 12 bases between. Germline CDR1 and CDR2: LGHDT and YNNKEL (reference sequence). The CDR3: CASSQDGAASSGNTIYF. In DNA, the CDR3 is TGTGCCAGCAGCCAAGATGGGGCGGCTAGCTCTGGAAACACCATATATTTT.

The chain couples TRBV6-1 to TRBJ2-5; D remains unclear. Germline V gene sequence: CDR1 MNHNS, CDR2 SASEGT. There are 12 residues in the CDR3. V lost 2 bases and J 10 bases, leaving 11 bases between the germline ends. The CDR3 reads CASSEYGRYQYF. DNA for the CDR3: TGTGCCAGCAGTGAATACGGCAGGTACCAGTACTTC.

This clone was found once. The genes are TRBV9 and TRBJ1-1; tentative D call: TRBD1 (6 bases). The CDR3 loop spans 14 amino acids. Germline V gene lookup returns CDR1 SGDLS and CDR2 YYNGEE. V lost 3 bases and J lost 8, with 17 bases in between. The DNA of the CDR3 is TGTGCCAGCAGCGCGAGTCCGTGGACAGAAGAAGCTTTCTTT. Translation: CASSASPWTEEAFF.

The gene calls are TRBV5-1 and TRBJ2-3; 11 bases fit TRBD2. The V and J ends lost 0 bases and 1 base, in that order; junction bases with no gene match: 4. CDR3 length: 17 residues. Germline-derived CDR1 and CDR2 are SGHRS and YFSETQ. The CDR3 DNA sequence: TGCGCCAGCAGCTTGGGACTAGCGGGATCGGGCACAGATACGCAGTATTTT. As protein: CASSLGLAGSGTDTQYF.

This sequence joins TRBV7-2 and TRBJ1-2; 7 bases align to TRBD1. Losses at the gene ends were 2 bases for V and 6 bases for J; bases not matched to a gene: 9. There are 15 residues in the CDR3. CDR1 and CDR2 (germline): SGHTA, FQGNSA. CDR3 in amino acids: CASSLLTGTRDGYTF. The CDR3 DNA sequence: TGTGCCAGCAGCTTATTGACAGGGACTAGAGATGGCTACACCTTC. Together with reference TRBV7-2 and TRBJ1-2, the CDR3 gives the full variable domain: GAGVSQSPSNKVTEKGKDVELRCDPISGHTALYWYRQSLGQGLEFLIYFQGNSAPDKSGLPSDRFSAERTGGSVSTLTIQRTQQEDSAVYLCASSLLTGTRDGYTFGSGTRLTVV.

The chain couples TRBV5-1 to TRBJ2-3, with 10 bases identical to TRBD1. Germline trimming cut 0 bases from V and 5 bases from J; bases unmatched to any gene: 6. The CDR3 is 16 residues long. Per the germline V gene, CDR1 is SGHRS and CDR2 is YFSETQ. Written as DNA, the CDR3 is TGCGCCAGCAGCTTGGGAGACAGGGGGCTCGGAGATACGCAGTATTTT. Translation: CASSLGDRGLGDTQYF.

The chain has TRBV19 and TRBJ1-5; D call uncertain. The CDR3 runs to 15 residues. Looked up from germline, CDR1 is LNHDA and CDR2 is SQIVND (reference sequence). Trimming stripped 1 base from V and 4 bases from J, with 11 bases between. In DNA form, the CDR3 reads TGTGCCAGTAGTATAGTAAAAACAAAGAATCAGCCCCAGCATTTT. Protein product: CASSIVKTKNQPQHF. The variable domain in full, with the rest retrieved from reference TRBV19 and TRBJ1-5, is DGGITQSPKYLFRKEGQNVTLSCEQNLNHDAMYWYRQDPGQGLRLIYYSQIVNDFQKGDIAEGYSVSREKKESFPLTVTSAQKNPTAFYLCASSIVKTKNQPQHFGDGTRLSIL.

The rearrangement uses TRBV14 and TRBJ2-7; 9 bases fit TRBD2. The V gene end was trimmed by 3 bases and the J gene end by 6 bases; junction bases not matched to a gene: 9. The CDR3 covers 15 residues. Germline lookup yields CDR1 SGHDN and CDR2 FVKESK. In DNA, the CDR3 is TGTGCCAGCAGCCACCTGATAGCGGGAGTTGTCGAGCAGTACTTC. Its protein product is CASSHLIAGVVEQYF.

V usage is TRBV9 and J usage is TRBJ2-7; tentative D call: TRBD2 (6 bases). This CDR3 region has 15 residues. V was clipped by 4 bases and J by 1 base, with 15 bases between them. CDR1 and CDR2 (germline): SGDLS, YYNGEE. The CDR3 nucleotides read TGTGCCAGCAGCCCCCAAGCGGGTGCTTCCTACGAGCAGTACTTC. It specifies CASSPQAGASYEQYF.

The V and J genes are TRBV20-1 and TRBJ2-1; D possibly corresponds to TRBD2 (5 bases). The CDR3 sequence is 15 residues long. Trimming stripped 3 bases from V and 9 bases from J, with 21 bases between. Germline V gene sequence: CDR1 DFQATT, CDR2 SNEGSKA (reference sequence). CDR3 coding DNA: TGCAGTGCTAGTTCGAGCGGATCGACCTCGGTTGAGCAGTTCTTC. Encoded protein: CSASSSGSTSVEQFF.